Presented here are 9 T cell receptor beta chains from one specimen sequenced in a study of blood T cell repertoires in COVID-19. Data came from immunoSEQ multiplex PCR; TCRdb stores just in-frame clones and leaves some out. The data contain around 400,000 clones, around 87% of them singletons. The specimen sequenced was peripheral blood. The receptors shown here come from a woman aged 60-70 years with COVID-19, enrolled during active disease.

The V call is TRBV15, the J call TRBJ1-2; a weak D match, TRBD1 (5 bases). Germline CDR1 and CDR2: LNHNV and YYDKDF (reference sequence). The CDR3 covers 15 residues. With 0 bases removed from V and 6 bases from J, the gap between germline ends came to 14 bases. The CDR3 coding sequence is TGTGCCACCAGCAGAGATTGGGGCAATTCGGATGGCTACACCTTC. Protein product: CATSRDWGNSDGYTF.

The V gene is TRBV7-6, the J gene TRBJ2-3, with D tentatively TRBD1 (5 bases). This CDR3 region has 15 residues. V was cut by 3 bases and J by 5 bases, with 15 bases left in between. The germline CDR1 and CDR2 sequences are SGHVS and FNYEAQ. The CDR3 nucleotides are TGTGCCAGCAGCTTGTCTCCGTATAGGGGAGATACGCAGTATTTT. Protein product: CASSLSPYRGDTQYF.

This clone was seen more than once but under ten times. The V and J genes are TRBV9 and TRBJ2-3; 10 positions match TRBD1. V shed 3 bases and J 3 bases; nucleotides not matched to a gene: 7. Germline CDR1 SGDLS, CDR2 YYNGEE. The CDR3 totals 16 residues. In nucleotides, the CDR3 is TGTGCCAGCAGCGACCATTCGGGACAGGGGACAGATACGCAGTATTTT. Amino acid sequence: CASSDHSGQGTDTQYF.

The rearrangement joins TRBV2 to TRBJ2-2; 9 nucleotides align to TRBD1. J lost 5 bases, V lost 7 bases, and 5 bases had no gene match. In germline, CDR1 is SNHLY, CDR2 FYNNEI. The CDR3 contains 14 residues. CDR3 nucleotides: TGTGCCAGCAAGGACAGGGGTATTACCGGGGAGCTGTTTTTT. Protein: CASKDRGITGELFF. The full variable domain, rest sourced from reference TRBV2 and TRBJ2-2, is EPEVTQTPSHQVTQMGQEVILRCVPISNHLYFYWYRQILGQKVEFLVSFYNNEISEKSEIFDDQFSVERPDGSNFTLKIRSTKLEDSAMYFCASKDRGITGELFFGEGSRLTVL.

The V gene is TRBV6-2 or TRBV6-3, the J gene TRBJ1-5; 7 bases are a match to TRBD1. V dropped 5 bases and J dropped 6; count of bases not matched to a gene: 7. Germline V gene data show CDR1 as MNHEY and CDR2 as SVGEGT. This CDR3 has 14 residues. DNA of the CDR3: TGTGCCAGCAGTCACGGGACAGATAGTCAGCCCCAGCATTTT. Translation: CASSHGTDSQPQHF.

The genes are TRBV5-4 and TRBJ1-2; D not resolved. Between the trimmed V and J ends, which lost 1 base and 0 bases, there was a span of 7 bases. The CDR3 loop spans 14 amino acids. The germline V gene has CDR1 SGHNT and CDR2 YYREEE (reference sequence). The CDR3 loop reads CASSLPGSNYGYTF. The CDR3 region has the DNA TGTGCCAGCAGCTTGCCAGGTTCTAACTATGGCTACACCTTC.

The DNA of the CDR3 is TGTGCCAGCAGTTATACGGGATCCTACGAGCAGTACTTC. Its protein is CASSYTGSYEQYF. The V call is TRBV27, the J call TRBJ2-7; weak D call: TRBD2 (5 bases). The germline V gene encodes CDR1 MNHEY and CDR2 SMNVEV (reference sequence). V was pared by 4 bases and J by 1 base, with 8 bases between. The length of the CDR3 is 13 residues.

The V and J genes are TRBV24-1 and TRBJ2-1; 13 bases agree with TRBD2. The CDR3 loop spans 15 amino acids. V was pared by 4 bases and J by 10 bases, with 6 bases of the junction left unmatched. Germline CDR1 is KGHDR and CDR2 is SFDVKD. CDR3 coding DNA: TGTGCCACCAGTGACCGACTAGCGGGGGGCAGGGAGCAGTTCTTC. Its protein is CATSDRLAGGREQFF.

The rearrangement links TRBV5-1 to TRBJ2-5, with D possibly being TRBD1 (6 bases). CDR1 and CDR2 (germline): SGHRS, YFSETQ. The CDR3 is 14 residues long. Trimming took off 4 bases at V and 5 bases at J, with 15 bases between the two ends. CDR3 coding DNA: TGCGCCAGCAGCACGGACAGAAGCGGCGAGACCCAGTACTTC. This encodes CASSTDRSGETQYF.